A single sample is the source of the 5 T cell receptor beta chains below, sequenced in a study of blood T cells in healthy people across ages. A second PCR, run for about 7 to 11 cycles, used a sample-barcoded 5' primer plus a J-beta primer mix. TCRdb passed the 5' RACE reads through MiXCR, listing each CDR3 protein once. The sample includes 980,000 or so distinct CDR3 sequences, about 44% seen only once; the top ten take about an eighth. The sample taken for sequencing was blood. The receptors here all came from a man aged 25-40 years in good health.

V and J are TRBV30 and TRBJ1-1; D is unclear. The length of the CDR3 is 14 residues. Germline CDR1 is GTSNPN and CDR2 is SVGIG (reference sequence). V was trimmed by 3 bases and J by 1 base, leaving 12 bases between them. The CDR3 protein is CAWSLKWGNTEAFF. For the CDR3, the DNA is TGTGCCTGGAGCCTCAAGTGGGGGAACACTGAAGCTTTCTTT.

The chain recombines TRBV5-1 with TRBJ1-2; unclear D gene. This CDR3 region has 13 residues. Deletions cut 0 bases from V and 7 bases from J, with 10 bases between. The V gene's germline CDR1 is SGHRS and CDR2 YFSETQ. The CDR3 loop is CASSLEGYGGYTF. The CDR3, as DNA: TGCGCCAGCAGCTTGGAGGGTTACGGTGGCTACACCTTC.

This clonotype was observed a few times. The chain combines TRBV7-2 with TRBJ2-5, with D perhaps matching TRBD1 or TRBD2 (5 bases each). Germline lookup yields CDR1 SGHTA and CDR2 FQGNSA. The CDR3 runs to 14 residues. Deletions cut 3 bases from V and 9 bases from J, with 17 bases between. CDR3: CASSFRTRGDSQYF. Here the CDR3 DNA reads TGTGCCAGCAGCTTCCGGACCCGAGGGGATTCCCAGTACTTC.

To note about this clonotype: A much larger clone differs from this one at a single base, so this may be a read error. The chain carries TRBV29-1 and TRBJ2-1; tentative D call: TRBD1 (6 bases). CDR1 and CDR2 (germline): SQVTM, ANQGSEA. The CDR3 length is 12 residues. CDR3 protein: CGARQGYNEQFF. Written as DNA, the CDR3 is TGCGGCGCCCGGCAGGGGTACAATGAGCAGTTCTTC.

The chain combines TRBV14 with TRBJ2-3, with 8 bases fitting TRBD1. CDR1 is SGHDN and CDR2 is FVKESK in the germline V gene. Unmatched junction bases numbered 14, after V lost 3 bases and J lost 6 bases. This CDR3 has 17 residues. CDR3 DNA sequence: TGTGCCAGCAGCCACCCCGAGGCAGTCAGGGGGCAGGATACGCAGTATTTT. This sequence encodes CASSHPEAVRGQDTQYF.